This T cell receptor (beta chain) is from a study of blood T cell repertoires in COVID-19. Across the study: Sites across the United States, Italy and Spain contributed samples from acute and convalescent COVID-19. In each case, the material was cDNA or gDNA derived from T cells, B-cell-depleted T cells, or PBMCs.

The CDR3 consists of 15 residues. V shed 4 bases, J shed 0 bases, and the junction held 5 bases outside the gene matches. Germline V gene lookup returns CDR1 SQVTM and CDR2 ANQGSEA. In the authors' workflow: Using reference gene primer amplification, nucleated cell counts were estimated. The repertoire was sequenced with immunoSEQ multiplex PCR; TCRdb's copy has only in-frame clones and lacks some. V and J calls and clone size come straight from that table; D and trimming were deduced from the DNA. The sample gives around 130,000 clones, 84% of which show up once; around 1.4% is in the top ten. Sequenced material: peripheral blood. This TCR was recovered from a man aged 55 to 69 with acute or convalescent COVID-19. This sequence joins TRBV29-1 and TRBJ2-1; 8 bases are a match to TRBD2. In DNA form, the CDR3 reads TGCAGCGTTGTAAAGCGGGAGAACTCCTACAATGAGCAGTTCTTC. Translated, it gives CSVVKRENSYNEQFF.